The clone carrying this T cell receptor (beta chain) was detected many times. Scientists amplified the TCR beta CDR3 regions from RNA transcripts. Scientists carried out first-round RT-PCR using HTBI primers and then a second-round multiplex PCR. TCRdb independently ran MiXCR on the multiplex PCR reads; one entry per CDR3 protein. Among a few hundred thousand distinct CDR3 sequences listed, approximately 35% were seen once. J was trimmed by 1 base and V by 3 bases; bases with no gene match: 5. The CDR3 runs to 15 residues. Germline assignment: CDR1 SGHRS and CDR2 YFSETQ. Aged 18 to 65, hyperthyroidism patients had been newly diagnosed, with under 2 months' duration. Exclusion covered patients with other autoimmune diseases or uncontrolled infections (as well as pregnancy or lactation). The sample belongs to a study of Graves' ophthalmopathy and Graves' hyperthyroidism. Study information: In this cohort's terms, stable hyperthyroidism meant no ophthalmopathy by 18 months of follow-up.

The chain links TRBV5-1 to TRBJ1-1, with TRBD1 matching over 8 bases. This TCR derives from an adult man with Graves' hyperthyroidism. Source material: peripheral blood or thyroid tissue (not recorded which). CDR3 in amino acids: CASSSQGTGNTEAFF. Written as DNA, the CDR3 is TGCGCCAGCAGCTCCCAGGGGACAGGGAACACTGAAGCTTTCTTT.